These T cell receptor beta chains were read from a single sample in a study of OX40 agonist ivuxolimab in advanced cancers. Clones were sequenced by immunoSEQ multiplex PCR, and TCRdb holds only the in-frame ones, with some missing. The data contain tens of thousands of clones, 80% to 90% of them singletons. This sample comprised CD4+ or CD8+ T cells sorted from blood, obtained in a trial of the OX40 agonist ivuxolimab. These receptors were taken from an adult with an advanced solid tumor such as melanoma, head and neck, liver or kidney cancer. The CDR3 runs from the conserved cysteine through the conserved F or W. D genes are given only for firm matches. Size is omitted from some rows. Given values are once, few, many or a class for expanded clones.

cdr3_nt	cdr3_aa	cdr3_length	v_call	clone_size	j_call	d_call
TGCGCCAGCAGCCAAATGGGAGGCTTAGAAGAGACCCAGTACTTC	CASSQMGGLEETQYF	15	TRBV4-1	NA	TRBJ2-5	NA
TGTGCCAGCAGCTCCCCGACTAGCGGGAGGGACACCGGGGAGCTGTTTTTT	CASSSPTSGRDTGELFF	17	TRBV5-4	few	TRBJ2-2	TRBD2
TGTGCCAGCAGGGTTACAGGGGGCAGAAACACCATATATTTT	CASRVTGGRNTIYF	14	TRBV6-5	NA	TRBJ1-3	TRBD1
TGTGCCAGCAGCTTGGATATGCTAGGGAGCAATCAGCCCCAGCATTTT	CASSLDMLGSNQPQHF	16	TRBV5-5	NA	TRBJ1-5	NA
TGTGCCAGCAGTGATCCCGGGACAGGGACCTACGAGCAGTACTTC	CASSDPGTGTYEQYF	15	TRBV6-1	NA	TRBJ2-7	TRBD1
TGTGCCAGCAGCTTAGTCGGGCTAGGGGGTACTGAAGCTTTCTTT	CASSLVGLGGTEAFF	15	TRBV7-2	NA	TRBJ1-1	NA
TGTGCCAGCAGCTTCGGAGGGTGGGCCGGGACAGGGAACTCCTACGAGCAGTACTTC	CASSFGGWAGTGNSYEQYF	19	TRBV7-2	NA	TRBJ2-7	TRBD1
TGTGCCAGCAGCTTAGCCGGGACTGCCCAATACGAGCAGTACTTC	CASSLAGTAQYEQYF	15	TRBV7-2	NA	TRBJ2-7	NA
TGTGCCATCAGTGAACTGACGGGTGGCTACACCTTC	CAISELTGGYTF	12	TRBV10-3	NA	TRBJ1-2	NA
TGTGCCAGCAGTGGCACCGGGACAGTGGTAGAGACCCAGTACTTC	CASSGTGTVVETQYF	15	TRBV6-1	few	TRBJ2-5	TRBD1
TGCGCCAGCAGCCGGACAGGGTCCCCCTATGGCTACACCTTC	CASSRTGSPYGYTF	14	TRBV4-3	few	TRBJ1-2	TRBD1
TGCGCCAGCAGTCACGTGGGGAGGGTGGGACTCACTGAAGCTTTCTTT	CASSHVGRVGLTEAFF	16	TRBV23-1	NA	TRBJ1-1	NA
TGCAGCGTTCTCTCCACAGGGGGAGAAAAACTGTTTTTT	CSVLSTGGEKLFF	13	TRBV29-1	NA	TRBJ1-4	TRBD1
TGTGCCAGCAGCTTAACCCTCCAAGAGACCCAGTACTTC	CASSLTLQETQYF	13	TRBV7-6	NA	TRBJ2-5	NA
TGTGCCACAGGCTTGGGGTCCGCGGGCAATCAGCCCCAGCATTTT	CATGLGSAGNQPQHF	15	TRBV6-6	NA	TRBJ1-5	NA
TGTGCCAGCAGTTTACGTTTCAATCAGCCCCAGCATTTT	CASSLRFNQPQHF	13	TRBV6-6	NA	TRBJ1-5	NA
TGTGCCAGCAGCCTGGTTTTAGGGACAGAAGGAAACACCATATATTTT	CASSLVLGTEGNTIYF	16	TRBV5-5	once	TRBJ1-3	TRBD1
TGTGCCAGCATCGGGGCGGGGGGCGCGGACACTGAAGCTTTCTTT	CASIGAGGADTEAFF	15	TRBV6-6	NA	TRBJ1-1	NA
TGTGCCAGCAGCCCTGGACAGGTCTATCAGCCCCAGCATTTT	CASSPGQVYQPQHF	14	TRBV6-5	few	TRBJ1-5	TRBD1
TGTGCCAGCAGTTCCTTCGTGACAGGCGGGGGAAACACCATATATTTT	CASSSFVTGGGNTIYF	16	TRBV6-6	NA	TRBJ1-3	NA
TGTGCCAGCCGCAACCCGACGGCAAGCACAGATACGCAGTATTTT	CASRNPTASTDTQYF	15	TRBV7-2	once	TRBJ2-3	NA
TGTGCCAGCAGCAGACAGGGTTCTGGAAACATTCAGTACTTC	CASSRQGSGNIQYF	14	TRBV9	NA	TRBJ2-4	TRBD1
TGTGCCAGCAGCTTTGTGGTCACTAGCGGAGCCTACGAGCAGTACTTC	CASSFVVTSGAYEQYF	16	TRBV5-4	NA	TRBJ2-7	TRBD2
TGTGCCAGCAGCTTAGCTATCACAGATACGCAGTATTTT	CASSLAITDTQYF	13	TRBV7-2	few	TRBJ2-3	NA
TGTGCCTGGAGTCTAGGGCTCGATACGCAGTATTTT	CAWSLGLDTQYF	12	TRBV30	few	TRBJ2-3	NA
TGTGCCAGTAGTACCGACTCAGGCAATCAGCCCCAGCATTTT	CASSTDSGNQPQHF	14	TRBV19	few	TRBJ1-5	NA
TGTGCCAGCTCGGAAATAGCGGGGAGCTACGAGCAGTACTTC	CASSEIAGSYEQYF	14	TRBV18	NA	TRBJ2-7	TRBD2
TGTGCCAGCAGTACCGACAGGACTTCCTACGAGCAGTACTTC	CASSTDRTSYEQYF	14	TRBV6-5	NA	TRBJ2-7	NA
TGTGCCAGCTCGCCAGTGGGACAGCTGAACACTGAAGCTTTCTTT	CASSPVGQLNTEAFF	15	TRBV18	NA	TRBJ1-1	TRBD1
TGCGCCAGCAGCCGCAGGGCTGGGGCCAACGTCCTGACTTTC	CASSRRAGANVLTF	14	TRBV4-3	NA	TRBJ2-6	NA
TGTGCCAGCAGCCTAGACTCTACCGGGGAGCTGTTTTTT	CASSLDSTGELFF	13	TRBV6-6	NA	TRBJ2-2	NA
TGTGCCAGCAGTTTTAGGGAGGGGGCGAAAGAAAAACTGTTTTTT	CASSFREGAKEKLFF	15	TRBV6-5	NA	TRBJ1-4	TRBD1
TGTGCCAGCAGCTTAGCCAGGGGTTACCGGGAGACCCAGTACTTC	CASSLARGYRETQYF	15	TRBV11-3	NA	TRBJ2-5	NA
TGCGCCAGCAGTGAGTCTTCAGGGACGGGCGAGCAGTACTTC	CASSESSGTGEQYF	14	TRBV10-1	few	TRBJ2-7	NA
TGTGCCAGCTCACCAAGAGGGACTCGCCAGGGTGGCGAGCAGTACTTC	CASSPRGTRQGGEQYF	16	TRBV18	NA	TRBJ2-7	NA
TGCGCCAGCAGCTTGGGCGGCGGGGTCGCGCAGTACTTC	CASSLGGGVAQYF	13	TRBV5-1	NA	TRBJ2-7	NA
TGTGCCAGCAGTTGGGACAGGGCCCCCACAGATACGCAGTATTTT	CASSWDRAPTDTQYF	15	TRBV27	NA	TRBJ2-3	TRBD1
TGCGCCAGCAGAAGAGGGACTAGCGGGGAGTACAATGAGCAGTTCTTC	CASRRGTSGEYNEQFF	16	TRBV5-1	NA	TRBJ2-1	TRBD2
TGTGCCAGTAGTATAGCCCCCACAGGGTTCAACTATGGCTACACCTTC	CASSIAPTGFNYGYTF	16	TRBV19	NA	TRBJ1-2	NA
TGTGCCAGCAGCCCCGCTCCCGGAGCGGGCTCCTACAATGAGCAGTTCTTC	CASSPAPGAGSYNEQFF	17	TRBV11-3	NA	TRBJ2-1	NA
TGTGCCAGCAGCTTAGGGCGGCAGGGGGTATCTGGAAACACCATATATTTT	CASSLGRQGVSGNTIYF	17	TRBV7-6	NA	TRBJ1-3	TRBD1
TGTGCCTGGAGTGGGGGACAGGGAGGTAGCACAGATACGCAGTATTTT	CAWSGGQGGSTDTQYF	16	TRBV30	NA	TRBJ2-3	TRBD1
TGTGCCAGCAGCTTAGGGCGAACCGTGGATGAGCAGTTCTTC	CASSLGRTVDEQFF	14	TRBV7-9	NA	TRBJ2-1	NA
TGTGCCAGCAGCTTGAAACCCAATCAGCCCCAGCATTTT	CASSLKPNQPQHF	13	TRBV5-6	NA	TRBJ1-5	NA
TGTGCCAGCAGTCCCGGGACCCGAAACACCATATATTTT	CASSPGTRNTIYF	13	TRBV6-6	NA	TRBJ1-3	NA
TGTGCCTGGAGTCGCTCGGTGGAGGGACACAATGAGCAGTTCTTC	CAWSRSVEGHNEQFF	15	TRBV30	NA	TRBJ2-1	NA
TGTGCCAGCAGTTTTCTGGTCGTAGGGGAAGCAGATACGCAGTATTTT	CASSFLVVGEADTQYF	16	TRBV27	NA	TRBJ2-3	NA
TGTGCCAGCAGCTCCCTTTCGGGGGGAAACATTCAGTACTTC	CASSSLSGGNIQYF	14	TRBV5-5	NA	TRBJ2-4	TRBD2